This TCR beta chain was sequenced in a study of CD8 T cells in ankylosing spondylitis. Note on this clonotype: Its target is unknown.

Making use of molecular barcodes, quantitative 5'-RACE generated TCR beta libraries. TCRdb called the 5' RACE reads again in MiXCR, with one record for every CDR3 protein. This repertoire shows 300,000 to 400,000 distinct CDR3 sequences, over 12% found once; its top ten account for around 0.99%. Overall study findings and caveats: Previously reported in reactive arthritis synovial fluid and blood were some of the motif variants. A motif of fewer than ten highly homologous TCR beta variants was seen as apparently characteristic of ankylosing spondylitis blood. Significantly higher representation of disease-linked clones was reported for matched ankylosing spondylitis synovial fluid.

The sequencing input was blood, either unsorted or a sorted T cell fraction (not recorded which). The sequence derives from a male donor with ankylosing spondylitis or in good health (not recorded which).

CDR3 loop: CASSLLKASGSSADTQYF. The DNA of the CDR3 is TGTGCCAGCAGCTTACTTAAGGCTAGCGGGAGTTCCGCAGATACGCAGTATTTT. The V and J genes are TRBV11-2 and TRBJ2-3; 10 positions agree with TRBD2. Losses at the gene ends were 2 bases for V and 4 bases for J; bases not matched to a gene: 12. Germline V gene lookup returns CDR1 SGHAT and CDR2 FQNNGV. The CDR3 length is 18 residues.